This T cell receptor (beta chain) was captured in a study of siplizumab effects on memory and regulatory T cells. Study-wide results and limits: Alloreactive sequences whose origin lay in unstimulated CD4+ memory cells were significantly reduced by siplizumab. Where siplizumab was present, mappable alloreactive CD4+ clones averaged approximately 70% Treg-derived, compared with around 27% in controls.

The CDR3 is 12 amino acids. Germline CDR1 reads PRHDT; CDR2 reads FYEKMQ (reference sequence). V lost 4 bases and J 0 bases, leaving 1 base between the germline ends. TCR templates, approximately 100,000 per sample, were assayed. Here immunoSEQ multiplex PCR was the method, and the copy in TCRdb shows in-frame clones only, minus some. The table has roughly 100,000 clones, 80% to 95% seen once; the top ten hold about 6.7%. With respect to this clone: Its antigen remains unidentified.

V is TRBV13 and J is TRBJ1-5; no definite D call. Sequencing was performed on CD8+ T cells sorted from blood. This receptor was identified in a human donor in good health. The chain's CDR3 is CASSYSNQPQHF. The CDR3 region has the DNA TGTGCCAGCAGCTATAGCAATCAGCCCCAGCATTTT.